The 8 T cell receptor beta chains below were found in one sample sequenced in a study of molecular identifiers for immune sequencing clone quantification. TCRdb recomputed calls from the PCR reads with MiXCR, one row per CDR3 protein. The sample lists about 70,000 distinct CDR3 sequences, 15% to 20% seen once, with over 1.3% in the top ten. Input material: naive CD8+ T cells from blood, with Jurkat cell RNA spiked in. Indicated subset: FACS-sorted CD8+CD4-CCR7+CD45RA+ naive T cells. The receptors shown here come from a human donor in good health. Some libraries in this study had Jurkat cell RNA spiked in.

This clonotype showed up just once. The chain combines TRBV6-6 with TRBJ2-1; 10 positions agree with TRBD2. Trimming at V came to 0 bases and at J to 5 bases, leaving 10 bases not matched to a gene. The CDR3 covers 18 residues. Germline V gives CDR1 MNHNY, CDR2 SVGAGI (reference sequence). The CDR3 DNA reads as TGTGCCAGCAGTTACTCGAACCTAGCGGGAGTGTCAAACAATGAGCAGTTCTTC. Amino acid sequence: CASSYSNLAGVSNNEQFF.

This clonotype has at least ten counts. This chain links TRBV4-3 with TRBJ1-2, with D uncertain. CDR3 length: 15 amino acids. Germline CDR1 reads LGHNA; CDR2 reads YSLEER. The ends were cut back, 4 bases at V and 8 bases at J, with 20 bases in the middle. CDR3 loop: CASSPTWADARGYTF. The DNA for the CDR3 is TGCGCCAGCAGCCCCACTTGGGCCGATGCGAGAGGCTACACCTTC.

This clonotype was counted many times. The V gene is TRBV14, the J gene TRBJ2-5; 7 nucleotides line up with TRBD2. From germline, CDR1 is SGHDN and CDR2 FVKESK. CDR3 size: 14 residues. V lost 4 bases and J lost 7; bases outside the gene matches: 9. CDR3 in amino acids: CASSRGGAAGTQYF. The CDR3 DNA reads as TGTGCCAGCAGCCGCGGGGGAGCCGCCGGGACCCAGTACTTC.

In regard to this clonotype: A clone one base away is much larger, so this may be a read error. The rearrangement uses TRBV10-2 and TRBJ1-5, with 7 positions matching TRBD1. Germline V CDR1 and CDR2: WSHSY, SAAADI. The CDR3 sequence is 16 residues long. The CDR3: CASSKSVNRGGQPQHF. The DNA for the CDR3 is TGCGCCAGCAGTAAGTCGGTAAACAGGGGAGGTCAGCCCCAGCATTTT.

This clonotype was found many times. The chain carries TRBV9 and TRBJ1-3; D is unclear. The length of the CDR3 is 15 residues. V lost 4 bases to trimming and J lost 0 bases, with 11 bases between them. Germline V CDR1 and CDR2: SGDLS, YYNGEE. The CDR3 reads CASSPPESSGNTIYF. The DNA for the CDR3 is TGTGCCAGCAGCCCACCGGAGAGCTCTGGAAACACCATATATTTT.

In its sample, this clonotype was seen many times. The chain joins TRBV20-1 to TRBJ1-3; no clear D. V lost 6 bases and J lost 0, with 12 bases in between. The CDR3 spans 14 residues. In germline, CDR1 is DFQATT, CDR2 SNEGSKA (reference sequence). The CDR3 region is CSAKDVGSGNTIYF. The CDR3, as DNA: TGCAGTGCGAAGGACGTGGGCTCTGGAAACACCATATATTTT.

Ten or more counts support this clonotype. V gene TRBV7-6 combines with J gene TRBJ2-7; a possible D gene is TRBD1 (6 bases). CDR3 length: 14 residues. The V end was cut by 1 base, the J end by 1 base, with 8 bases between. Germline V CDR1 and CDR2: SGHVS, FNYEAQ. Written as DNA, the CDR3 is TGTGCCAGCAGCTTAGGGACAGTATCCTACGAGCAGTACTTC. Translating gives CASSLGTVSYEQYF.

This clonotype was counted at least ten times. The chain combines TRBV7-6 with TRBJ2-7; the match to TRBD1 covers 10 bases. The V gene's germline CDR1 is SGHVS and CDR2 FNYEAQ. CDR3 size: 15 residues. After removal of 4 bases from V and 0 bases from J, the junction contained 3 bases not matched to a gene. The CDR3 region is CASSSWTGGSYEQYF. For the CDR3, the DNA is TGTGCCAGCAGCTCCTGGACAGGGGGCTCCTACGAGCAGTACTTC.